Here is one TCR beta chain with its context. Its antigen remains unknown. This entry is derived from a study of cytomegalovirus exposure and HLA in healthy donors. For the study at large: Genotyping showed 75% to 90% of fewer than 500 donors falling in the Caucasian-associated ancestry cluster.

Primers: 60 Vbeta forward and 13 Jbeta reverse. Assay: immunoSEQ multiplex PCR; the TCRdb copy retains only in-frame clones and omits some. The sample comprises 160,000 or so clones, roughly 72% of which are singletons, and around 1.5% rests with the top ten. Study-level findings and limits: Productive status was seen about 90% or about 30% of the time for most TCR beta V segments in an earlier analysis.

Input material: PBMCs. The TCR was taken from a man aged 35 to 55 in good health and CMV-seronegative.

The CDR3 region is CASSRGTSGNADTQYF. The CDR3 DNA follows: TGTGCCAGCAGCAGAGGGACTAGCGGGAACGCAGATACGCAGTATTTT. This chain joins TRBV6-6 and TRBJ2-3, with TRBD2 matching 13 bases. V gave up 6 bases and J gave up 4 bases; unmatched junction bases: 7. The CDR3 loop spans 16 amino acids. The V gene's germline CDR1 is MNHNY and CDR2 SVGAGI (reference sequence).